The 20 T cell receptor beta chains given below trace back to one sample, sequenced in a study of blood T cell repertoires in COVID-19. This table comes from immunoSEQ multiplex PCR, and its TCRdb copy is limited to in-frame clones, with some not included. The sample shows about 95,000 clones, 75% to 95% of them seen only once. The specimen was peripheral blood. These receptors originate from a woman between 50 and 59 years old in a cohort sampled during active COVID-19.

The CDR3 sequence: CATSASGGPSSYNEQFF. DNA of the CDR3: TGTGCCACCAGTGCCTCCGGGGGGCCTAGCTCCTACAATGAGCAGTTCTTC. The genes are TRBV24-1 and TRBJ2-1; tentatively, D is TRBD2 (7 bases). The CDR3 sequence is 17 residues long. V was pared by 5 bases and J by 0 bases, with 16 bases between. Germline loops: CDR1 KGHDR, CDR2 SFDVKD.

The chain links TRBV19 to TRBJ1-5; TRBD1 matches 8 bases. CDR3 length equals 14 residues. With 4 bases clipped from V and 7 bases from J, the junction kept 6 bases outside the gene matches. Germline CDR1 reads LNHDA; CDR2 reads SQIVND (reference sequence). The CDR3 protein is CASSRGQGRQPQHF. The CDR3 DNA reads as TGTGCCAGTAGTAGAGGACAGGGACGGCAGCCCCAGCATTTT.

The chain uses TRBV5-4 and TRBJ2-1; 12 bases map to TRBD2. The germline gives CDR1 SGHNT, CDR2 YYREEE (reference sequence). The CDR3 is 16 residues long. The V and J ends lost 4 bases and 8 bases, in that order; junction bases with no gene match: 10. The CDR3 nucleotides read TGTGCCAGCAGCCGACTAGCGGGAGTCTATCGGGATGAGCAGTTCTTC. Its translation: CASSRLAGVYRDEQFF.

The chain employs TRBV19 and TRBJ1-1; D remains unclear. Germline lookup yields CDR1 LNHDA and CDR2 SQIVND (reference sequence). The V and J ends lost 5 bases and 4 bases respectively, with 20 bases between them. This CDR3 has 16 residues. The chain's CDR3 is CASSPQGGALATEAFF. DNA of the CDR3: TGTGCCAGTAGTCCCCAAGGCGGAGCCCTAGCCACTGAAGCTTTCTTT. The full variable domain, rest sourced from reference TRBV19 and TRBJ1-1, is DGGITQSPKYLFRKEGQNVTLSCEQNLNHDAMYWYRQDPGQGLRLIYYSQIVNDFQKGDIAEGYSVSREKKESFPLTVTSAQKNPTAFYLCASSPQGGALATEAFFGQGTRLTVV.

The V and J genes are TRBV9 and TRBJ2-7, with D perhaps matching TRBD1 (6 bases). Germline values: CDR1 SGDLS, CDR2 YYNGEE. The CDR3 totals 13 residues. Trimming removed 0 bases at V and 6 bases at J, with 10 bases between. The CDR3 is CASSVGQAGEQYF. As DNA, the CDR3 is TGTGCCAGCAGCGTAGGACAGGCGGGCGAGCAGTACTTC.

This chain joins TRBV19 and TRBJ1-1, with 10 bases fitting TRBD1. V shed 8 bases, J shed 5 bases, and the junction held 14 bases outside the gene matches. The CDR3 length is 16 residues. CDR1 LNHDA and CDR2 SQIVND come from the germline V gene (reference sequence). CDR3 DNA: TGTGCCAGTGGCGGGGACAGGGGCTTTTCCCGGACTGAAGCTTTCTTT. This encodes CASGGDRGFSRTEAFF.

This rearrangement joins TRBV11-3 to TRBJ2-7, with a possible D match to TRBD1 (6 bases). Deletions cut 5 bases from V and 2 bases from J, with 22 bases between. Looked up from germline, CDR1 is SGHNT and CDR2 is YENEEA. The CDR3 is made up of 17 amino acids. CDR3 coding DNA: TGTGCCAGCAGCCCGTACCAGACAGGTTTTAATCCCTACGAGCAGTACTTC. Encoded protein: CASSPYQTGFNPYEQYF.

The chain carries TRBV6-2 or TRBV6-3 and TRBJ2-7; 9 bases agree with TRBD2. In germline, CDR1 is MNHEY, CDR2 SVGEGT. Losses at the gene ends were 5 bases for V and 3 bases for J; bases not matched to a gene: 5. The CDR3 consists of 14 residues. The CDR3 loop reads CASSTLSGSYEQYF. CDR3 in DNA: TGTGCCAGCAGTACCCTTAGCGGGAGCTACGAGCAGTACTTC.

This clone appeared once. This chain connects TRBV3-1 (or the pseudogene TRBV3-2) to TRBJ1-1; no definite D call. V dropped 1 base and J dropped 5 bases, with 11 bases sitting between them. Germline V CDR1 and CDR2: LGHDT, YNNKEL (reference sequence). CDR3 length: 14 residues. CDR3 DNA sequence: TGTGCCAGCAGCCAAGTCCCACAGACGACTGAAGCTTTCTTT. It yields the protein CASSQVPQTTEAFF.

In its sample, this clone was seen a few times. The CDR3 sequence is CASSSNPGGDTQYF. The CDR3 DNA is TGTGCCAGCAGCTCCAACCCGGGAGGAGATACGCAGTATTTT. This rearrangement joins TRBV7-3 to TRBJ2-3, with 7 bases fitting TRBD2. Germline V gives CDR1 SGHTA, CDR2 FQGTGA. J gave up 5 bases and V 4 bases, and 6 bases lay outside the gene matches. CDR3 length: 14 residues.

The CDR3 nucleotides read TGTGCCAGCAGTTTCGATCGTGAAGGGGAGGGGTTTAACTATGGCTACACCTTC. As protein: CASSFDREGEGFNYGYTF. The chain recombines TRBV28 with TRBJ1-2, with a tentative D call TRBD1 (5 bases). Germline CDR1 reads MDHEN; CDR2 reads SYDVKM. The CDR3 contains 18 residues. Trimming removed 3 bases at V and 1 base at J, with 21 bases between.

This clone was picked up one time. The chain is built from TRBV6-6 and TRBJ2-2; 8 bases match TRBD2. The CDR3 spans 14 residues. V was pared by 2 bases and J by 9 bases, with 5 bases of the junction left unmatched. Germline V lookup: CDR1 MNHNY, CDR2 SVGAGI (reference sequence). CDR3 in DNA: TGTGCCAGCAGTTACGCTAGCGGGTACCGGGAGCTGTTTTTT. This sequence encodes CASSYASGYRELFF.

The chain has TRBV25-1 and TRBJ1-1; weak D call: TRBD1 (5 bases). This CDR3 is 14 amino acids long. Looked up from germline, CDR1 is MGHDK and CDR2 is SYGVNS. Trimming cost V 5 bases and J 7 bases, with 17 bases left between them. The CDR3 DNA is TGTGCCAGCAGTCCGGGACTACCTCGACATGAAGCTTTCTTT. It is translated as CASSPGLPRHEAFF.

This chain links TRBV18 with TRBJ2-7; D is perhaps TRBD2 (7 bases). Trimming took off 6 bases at V and 7 bases at J, with 16 bases between the two ends. This CDR3 comprises 13 residues. The germline V gene encodes CDR1 KGHSH and CDR2 LQKENI. The chain's CDR3 is CASSLGGANEQYF. As DNA, the CDR3 is TGTGCCAGCTCCCTGGGGGGGGCTAATGAGCAGTACTTC.

This chain's CDR3 is CASSPGSRRTDTQYF. The CDR3 DNA sequence: TGTGCCAGCAGCCCCGGGTCGCGGAGGACAGATACGCAGTATTTT. The rearrangement links TRBV7-9 to TRBJ2-3; D perhaps matches TRBD2 (5 bases). The CDR3 loop spans 15 amino acids. The germline V gene has CDR1 SEHNR and CDR2 FQNEAQ (reference sequence). With 5 bases removed from V and 3 bases from J, the gap between germline ends came to 15 bases.

This clone showed up just once. The chain has TRBV3-1 (or the pseudogene TRBV3-2) and TRBJ1-1, with 7 bases matching TRBD1. The CDR3 extends over 14 amino acids. V was pared by 4 bases and J by 2 bases, with 4 bases of the junction left unmatched. Germline V gene sequence: CDR1 LGHDT, CDR2 YNNKEL (reference sequence). DNA of the CDR3: TGTGCCAGCAGCCGAGGGGGCGGTAACACTGAAGCTTTCTTT. It is translated as CASSRGGGNTEAFF.

This chain connects TRBV7-9 to TRBJ2-2; maybe TRBD1 (6 bases). This CDR3 has 12 amino acids. With 4 bases removed from V and 9 bases from J, the gap between germline ends came to 9 bases. Per germline, CDR1 SEHNR and CDR2 FQNEAQ (reference sequence). The CDR3 spells CASSSGDRELFF. In DNA, the CDR3 is TGTGCCAGCAGCTCCGGGGACAGGGAGCTGTTTTTT.

V and J are TRBV19 and TRBJ2-1; 12 positions match TRBD2. The V segment lost 10 bases and the J segment 9 bases; nucleotides outside the gene matches: 10. CDR1 LNHDA and CDR2 SQIVND come from the germline V gene (reference sequence). This CDR3 comprises 14 residues. The CDR3 DNA reads as TGTGCCATCTATCGGACTAGCGGGAATAGTGAGCAGTTCTTC. Protein product: CAIYRTSGNSEQFF.

The gene calls are TRBV3-1 (or the pseudogene TRBV3-2) and TRBJ1-1, with D uncertain. This CDR3 contains 16 residues. V dropped 2 bases and J dropped 1 base, with 14 bases sitting between them. Germline V gene lookup returns CDR1 LGHDT and CDR2 YNNKEL (reference sequence). This CDR3 reads CASSQFSAGRNTEAFF. The CDR3 coding sequence is TGTGCCAGCAGCCAATTCTCAGCAGGAAGGAACACTGAAGCTTTCTTT.

The V and J genes are TRBV11-3 and TRBJ2-7; 7 bases are a match to TRBD2. The CDR3 is 16 residues long. CDR1 is SGHNT and CDR2 is YENEEA in the germline V gene. V trimming: 1 base; J trimming: 3 bases; junction bases outside the gene matches: 9. The CDR3 coding sequence is TGTGCCAGCAGCTTAGGCGGTATGGCGGGAGTCTACGAGCAGTACTTC. It specifies CASSLGGMAGVYEQYF.